This T cell receptor beta chain stems from a study of PD-L1 blockade in urothelial cancer. Study details: Each participant's history included 0 to 3 prior chemotherapy regimens. Typically, measured as a median, blood samples had 150,000 or so T cells.

The protocol was immunoSEQ multiplex PCR, while the TCRdb copy is restricted to in-frame clones and leaves out a portion. Of about 120,000 clones detected, about 91% appear once; the ten largest clones hold less than 5%. The time point: peripheral blood 6 weeks after treatment start. The CDR3 covers 14 residues. Trimming pared 3 bases from V and 0 bases from J, leaving 11 bases between. Germline V gene lookup returns CDR1 SQVTM and CDR2 ANQGSEA. The sample here was PBMCs, taken around atezolizumab (anti-PD-L1) treatment. The chain combines TRBV29-1 with TRBJ2-5; weak D call: TRBD1 (6 bases). The sequence derives from a man aged 60 to 69 with urothelial cancer. CDR3 nucleotide sequence: TGCAGCGTTGACGTCGGGACAAACCAAGAGACCCAGTACTTC. Encoded protein: CSVDVGTNQETQYF.